This T cell receptor beta chain was identified during a study of cytomegalovirus exposure and HLA in healthy donors. Broader study findings: It was reported that TCR beta sequences correctly inferred the HLA-A and HLA-B alleles for most subjects. Within an earlier analysis, most TCR beta V segments proved productive either about 90% or about 30% of the time.

As to this clone: Its antigen is currently unknown.

The PCR contained 60 Vbeta and 13 Jbeta primers. Method: immunoSEQ multiplex PCR; TCRdb's copy keeps in-frame clones and lacks some. The table shows 150,000 to 200,000 clones, with more than 70% occurring only once. CDR1 and CDR2 (germline): LNHDA, SQIVND (reference sequence). This CDR3 spans 14 amino acids. With 3 bases removed from V and 6 bases from J, the gap between germline ends came to 11 bases. The rearrangement links TRBV19 to TRBJ2-2; TRBD1 might be the D (5 bases). The receptor was derived from a woman in her 40s in good health and CMV-seronegative. Sequenced: PBMCs. The CDR3 is CASSIGQGAGELFF. DNA for the CDR3: TGTGCCAGTAGTATTGGCCAGGGCGCCGGGGAGCTGTTTTTT.